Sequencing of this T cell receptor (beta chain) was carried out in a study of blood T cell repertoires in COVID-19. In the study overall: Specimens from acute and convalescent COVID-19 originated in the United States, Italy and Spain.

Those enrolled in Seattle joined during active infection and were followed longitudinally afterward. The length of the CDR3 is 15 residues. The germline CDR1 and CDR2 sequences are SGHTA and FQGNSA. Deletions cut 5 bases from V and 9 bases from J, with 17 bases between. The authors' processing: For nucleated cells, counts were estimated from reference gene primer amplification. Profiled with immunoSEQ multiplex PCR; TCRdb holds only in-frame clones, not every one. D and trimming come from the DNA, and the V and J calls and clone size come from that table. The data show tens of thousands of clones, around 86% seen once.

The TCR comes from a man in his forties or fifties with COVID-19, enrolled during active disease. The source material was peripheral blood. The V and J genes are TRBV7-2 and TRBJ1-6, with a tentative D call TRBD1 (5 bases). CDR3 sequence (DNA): TGTGCCAGCAGCCCCCCAGCGGGACGGGGTTCACCCCTCCACTTT. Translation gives CASSPPAGRGSPLHF.